This T cell receptor beta chain was retrieved from a study of shared clonotypes between healthy human individuals. Across the whole study: Used for every donor were three CD4 naive, three CD4 memory, two CD8 naive and one CD8 memory plate. Study-level findings and limits: It was the non-shared clonotypes that had lower generation probabilities than clonotypes shared by all four donors.

Naive CD8 cells were CD45RO-negative, positively selected for CCR7, excluding terminally differentiated effector memory CD45RA+ cells. As regards this clone: Its antigen is still unknown.

The material for each subset, its genomic DNA, was split evenly across several immunoSEQ plates. As handled by the study authors: Filtering differed, since immunoSEQ gave only junction sequences and no quality scores. Data came from immunoSEQ multiplex PCR; TCRdb stores just in-frame clones and leaves some out. That table supplies the V and J calls and clone size; D and trimming were determined from the DNA. The sample holds roughly 810,000 clones, around 96% seen once. CDR1 and CDR2 (germline): SEHNR, FQNEAQ (reference sequence). The length of the CDR3 is 16 residues. V was cut by 2 bases and J by 0 bases, with 10 bases left in between.

Sequencing was carried out using naive CD8+ T cells sorted from blood. The receptor was isolated from a man in his thirties or forties in good health. The genes are TRBV7-9 and TRBJ1-4; no reliable D call. The CDR3 is CASSLNARSTNEKLFF. The CDR3 nucleotides read TGTGCCAGCAGCTTAAACGCCCGATCAACTAATGAAAAACTGTTTTTT.